These 11 T cell receptor beta chains originate from one sample sequenced in a study of CD8 T cells in ankylosing spondylitis (dated by TCRdb to about 2017). To prepare the library, 5' RACE was applied. The sequencer listed for this sample is Illumina HiSeq 2500. Starting from the raw public reads, TCRdb applied fastp trimming at Q25, assembled clones with MiXCR and retained in-frame beta chains. Each CDR3 protein gets just one entry, which takes the most common genes and DNA from the rows behind it. Across this sample there are some 130,000 distinct CDR3 sequences, with around 6.6% seen only once. In total, the top ten clones hold 9.5% to 15% of the sample. Material for sequencing was blood, either unsorted or a sorted T cell fraction (not recorded which). Receptors originate from a female donor with ankylosing spondylitis or in good health (not recorded which).

This clonotype appeared many times. The J gene is TRBJ1-2, the V gene TRBV12-3 or TRBV12-4, with D unresolved. The CDR3 has 12 residues. The V end lost 3 bases, the J end lost 4 bases, and 6 bases lay between the germline ends. The DNA for the CDR3 is TGTGCCAGCAGTTTTGCTCTCTATGGCTACACCTTC. This encodes CASSFALYGYTF.

This clonotype was observed at least ten times. The chain joins TRBV20-1 to TRBJ2-2; TRBD1 agrees at 9 bases. V trimming: 6 bases; J trimming: 1 base; junction bases outside the gene matches: 6. CDR1 and CDR2 from the germline V gene are DFQATT and SNEGSKA (reference sequence). The CDR3 is 15 amino acids. This CDR3 is CSATPGQGNTGELFF. For the CDR3, the DNA is TGCAGTGCAACTCCGGGACAGGGGAACACCGGGGAGCTGTTTTTT.

This clonotype was counted ten times or more. The J gene is TRBJ1-1, the V gene TRBV7-2; D is perhaps TRBD1 (6 bases). The CDR3 totals 14 residues. The germline V gene has CDR1 SGHTA and CDR2 FQGNSA. V gave up 5 bases and J gave up 6 bases, with 16 bases separating them. CDR3 sequence (DNA): TGTGCCAGCAGCCCCCTAATACAGGGACCTGAAGCTTTCTTT. Protein sequence: CASSPLIQGPEAFF. Filled out from reference TRBV7-2 and TRBJ1-1, the complete variable domain reads GAGVSQSPSNKVTEKGKDVELRCDPISGHTALYWYRQSLGQGLEFLIYFQGNSAPDKSGLPSDRFSAERTGGSVSTLTIQRTQQEDSAVYLCASSPLIQGPEAFFGQGTRLTVV.

This clonotype was observed at least ten times. V is TRBV4-3 and J is TRBJ2-1; tentatively, D is TRBD1 or TRBD2 (5 bases each). The CDR3 has 15 amino acids. CDR1 and CDR2 from the germline V gene are LGHNA and YSLEER. Deletions cut 0 bases from V and 6 bases from J, with 12 bases between. The CDR3 loop is CASSQDGGGGNEQFF. The CDR3 nucleotides read TGCGCCAGCAGCCAAGACGGAGGTGGGGGCAATGAGCAGTTCTTC.

This clonotype has ten or more counts. V and J are TRBV3-1 and TRBJ1-3, with 9 nucleotides matching TRBD1. V trimming: 4 bases; J trimming: 4 bases; junction bases outside the gene matches: 8. The CDR3 loop spans 16 amino acids. Germline V gene data show CDR1 as LGHDT and CDR2 as YNNKEL (reference sequence). The CDR3 coding sequence is TGTGCCAGCAGCCCCGACAGGGGGATCGGAGGAAACACCATATATTTT. Its translation is CASSPDRGIGGNTIYF. The entire variable domain, with the rest obtained from reference TRBV3-1 and TRBJ1-3, is as follows: DTAVSQTPKYLVTQMGNDKSIKCEQNLGHDTMYWYKQDSKKFLKIMFSYNNKELIINETVPNRFSPKSPDKAHLNLHINSLELGDSAVYFCASSPDRGIGGNTIYFGEGSWLTVV.

Ten or more counts support this clonotype. This chain uses TRBV9 with TRBJ2-1, with D possibly TRBD1 on 5 matching bases. Germline V lookup: CDR1 SGDLS, CDR2 YYNGEE. The V gene lost 0 bases and the J gene lost 7 bases, with 23 bases spanning the gap. CDR3 length: 18 amino acids. This CDR3 is CASSVATMGQLPGNEQFF. The CDR3 DNA reads as TGTGCCAGCAGCGTAGCTACAATGGGGCAGCTCCCAGGGAATGAGCAGTTCTTC.

This clonotype was observed many times. The chain uses TRBV15 and TRBJ1-2; maybe TRBD1 (6 bases). From germline, CDR1 is LNHNV and CDR2 YYDKDF (reference sequence). The CDR3 is made up of 15 amino acids. V was cut by 1 base and J by 2 bases, with 11 bases left in between. The CDR3 coding sequence is TGTGCCACCAGCAGAGTACGGACAGAAAACTATGGCTACACCTTC. Translated: CATSRVRTENYGYTF. Full variable domain (missing parts from reference TRBV15 and TRBJ1-2): DAMVIQNPRYQVTQFGKPVTLSCSQTLNHNVMYWYQQKSSQAPKLLFHYYDKDFNNEADTPDNFQSRRPNTSFCFLDIRSPGLGDTAMYLCATSRVRTENYGYTFGSGTRLTVV.

Ten or more counts support this clonotype. This chain connects TRBV28 to TRBJ1-6, with D hard to call. Trimming left V 2 bases short and J 1 base short, with 12 bases between. The CDR3 runs 17 residues. Germline CDR1 MDHEN, CDR2 SYDVKM. The CDR3 nucleotides read TGTGCCAGCAGTTTAAGCAAGCAAGGGTCCTATAATTCACCCCTCCACTTT. Translated, it gives CASSLSKQGSYNSPLHF.

This clonotype was seen many times. V is TRBV27 and J is TRBJ2-2; no reliable D call. This CDR3 has 13 amino acids. With 0 bases removed from V and 6 bases from J, the gap between germline ends came to 5 bases. From germline, CDR1 is MNHEY and CDR2 SMNVEV (reference sequence). Here the CDR3 reads CASSLSMPGELFF. Here the CDR3 DNA reads TGTGCCAGCAGTTTATCGATGCCCGGGGAGCTGTTTTTT.

The genes are TRBV7-2 and TRBJ1-1; perhaps TRBD1 as D (5 bases). V shed 2 bases and J shed 6 bases, with 10 bases lying between them. This CDR3 has 13 amino acids. Germline assignment: CDR1 SGHTA and CDR2 FQGNSA. The CDR3, as DNA: TGTGCCAGCAGCTTACAGGGAGGGTCTGAAGCTTTCTTT. Translating gives CASSLQGGSEAFF.

This clonotype has a count of ten or more. J is TRBJ2-1 and V is TRBV5-6; 11 bases match TRBD1. CDR3 length equals 16 residues. Per the germline V gene, CDR1 is SGHDT and CDR2 is YYEEEE. The ends lost 4 bases at V and 0 bases at J; junction bases unmatched: 3. The CDR3 coding sequence is TGTGCCAGCAGCCCTGGGACAGGGGGCTCCTACAATGAGCAGTTCTTC. Translation: CASSPGTGGSYNEQFF.